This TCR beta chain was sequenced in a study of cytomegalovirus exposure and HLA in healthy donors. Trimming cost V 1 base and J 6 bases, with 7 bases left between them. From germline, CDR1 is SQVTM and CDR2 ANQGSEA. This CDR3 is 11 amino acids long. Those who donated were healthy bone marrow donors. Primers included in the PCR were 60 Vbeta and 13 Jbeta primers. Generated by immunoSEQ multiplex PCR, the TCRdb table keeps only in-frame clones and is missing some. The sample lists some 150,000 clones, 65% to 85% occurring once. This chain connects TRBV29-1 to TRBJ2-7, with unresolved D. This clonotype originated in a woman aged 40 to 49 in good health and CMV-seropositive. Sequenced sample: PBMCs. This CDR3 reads CSVEGAGEQYF. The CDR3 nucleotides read TGCAGCGTTGAAGGGGCAGGCGAGCAGTACTTC.